The 30 T cell receptor beta chains in this list originate from one sample, sequenced in a study of blood T cell repertoires in COVID-19. Data came from immunoSEQ multiplex PCR; TCRdb stores just in-frame clones and leaves some out. This sample has around 240,000 clones, with around 93% found just once. Sequencing was done on a sample of PBMCs or T cells enriched from blood (not recorded which). The source is a human donor in a cohort exposed to, infected with or recovered from COVID-19 (not recorded which). The donor label of this sample is uncertain.

The gene calls are TRBV2 and TRBJ1-5; no reliable D call. Trimming left V 1 base short and J 7 bases short, with 5 bases between. CDR3 length: 12 amino acids. From germline, CDR1 is SNHLY and CDR2 FYNNEI. CDR3 loop: CASSEVGQPQHF. Here the CDR3 DNA reads TGTGCCAGCAGTGAAGTTGGCCAGCCCCAGCATTTT.

The V call is TRBV5-5, the J call TRBJ2-2; the D is unclear. The V gene lost 0 bases and the J gene lost 6 bases, with 9 bases spanning the gap. The germline V gene has CDR1 SGHKS and CDR2 YYEKEE (reference sequence). The CDR3 covers 14 residues. The CDR3 is CASSLGSQAGELFF. CDR3 bases: TGTGCCAGCAGCTTGGGGTCCCAGGCCGGGGAGCTGTTTTTT.

CDR3 region: CASSITGSGGTQETQYF. CDR3 sequence (DNA): TGTGCCAGTAGTATAACGGGAAGCGGGGGGACCCAAGAGACCCAGTACTTC. V and J are TRBV19 and TRBJ2-5, with 9 bases identical to TRBD2. The V segment lost 2 bases and the J segment 1 base; nucleotides outside the gene matches: 8. Looked up from germline, CDR1 is LNHDA and CDR2 is SQIVND (reference sequence). The CDR3 spans 17 residues.

This chain links TRBV10-3 with TRBJ2-3; no reliable D call. The germline gives CDR1 ENHRY, CDR2 SYGVKD. The CDR3 contains 12 residues. Trimming pared 8 bases from V and 5 bases from J, leaving 11 bases between. The CDR3 loop is CAIWPSGDTQYF. CDR3 DNA sequence: TGTGCCATCTGGCCGTCGGGAGATACGCAGTATTTT.

The V and J genes are TRBV5-1 and TRBJ2-1; a possible D gene is TRBD2 (6 bases). Trimming shortened V by 2 bases and J by 1 base, and 13 bases separated the two germline ends. Germline CDR1 reads SGHRS; CDR2 reads YFSETQ. This CDR3 spans 16 amino acids. The DNA of the CDR3 is TGCGCCAGCAGCTTATTGGGGGGTAGGTCCTACAATGAGCAGTTCTTC. It specifies CASSLLGGRSYNEQFF.

V is TRBV7-2 and J is TRBJ1-5; D unresolved. CDR3 length: 13 amino acids. V shed 1 base and J shed 5 bases, with 6 bases lying between them. CDR1 and CDR2 from the germline V gene are SGHTA and FQGNSA. CDR3 nucleotides: TGTGCCAGCAGCTTAGGGAGGGATCAGCCCCAGCATTTT. Its translation is CASSLGRDQPQHF.

The V gene is TRBV27, the J gene TRBJ2-2; D may be TRBD2 (5 bases). This CDR3 is built from 18 residues. Germline-derived CDR1 and CDR2 are MNHEY and SMNVEV (reference sequence). The V gene lost 0 bases and the J gene lost 1 base, with 15 bases spanning the gap. As DNA, the CDR3 is TGTGCCAGCAGTTTATCCGGAGGACGGCGGGTGAACACCGGGGAGCTGTTTTTT. Amino acids: CASSLSGGRRVNTGELFF.

This chain uses TRBV6-6 with TRBJ1-1; maybe TRBD1 (6 bases). The V gene's germline CDR1 is MNHNY and CDR2 SVGAGI (reference sequence). V was shortened by 5 bases and J by 0 bases, with 25 bases between the two germline ends. This CDR3 contains 19 residues. CDR3 amino acids: CASSRRVSRGGALNTEAFF. The DNA for the CDR3 is TGTGCCAGCAGTCGCCGCGTTTCGAGGGGGGGGGCCTTGAACACTGAAGCTTTCTTT.

The chain employs TRBV6-5 and TRBJ1-1; weak D call: TRBD1 (6 bases). The V end lost 5 bases, the J end lost 5 bases, and 18 bases lay between the germline ends. From germline, CDR1 is MNHEY and CDR2 SVGAGI. This CDR3 has 15 residues. The CDR3 loop reads CASSPAGVGRTEAFF. The CDR3 DNA reads as TGTGCCAGCAGTCCCGCAGGGGTGGGGCGGACTGAAGCTTTCTTT.

The genes are TRBV6-5 and TRBJ2-7; 8 bases match TRBD1. Germline CDR1 and CDR2: MNHEY and SVGAGI. The CDR3 covers 15 residues. V lost 4 bases to trimming and J lost 3 bases; unmatched junction nucleotides: 8. CDR3 nucleotides: TGTGCCAGCAGTTTAACGACAGGGGACGTCTACGAGCAGTACTTC. It encodes CASSLTTGDVYEQYF.

The gene calls are TRBV2 and TRBJ1-1, with 7 bases identical to TRBD1. J gave up 8 bases and V 8 bases, and 8 bases lay outside the gene matches. Germline V lookup: CDR1 SNHLY, CDR2 FYNNEI. The CDR3 extends over 12 amino acids. Here the CDR3 reads CASPVPTGEAFF. The DNA for the CDR3 is TGTGCCAGCCCGGTCCCGACAGGGGAAGCTTTCTTT.

The genes are TRBV19 and TRBJ2-5; possibly TRBD2 for D (5 bases). Germline-derived CDR1 and CDR2 are LNHDA and SQIVND (reference sequence). With 6 bases removed from V and 5 bases from J, the gap between germline ends came to 13 bases. CDR3 length: 13 amino acids. For the CDR3, the DNA is TGTGCCAGTAGAGACGGGGAGTGGGAGACCCAGTACTTC. Its translation: CASRDGEWETQYF.

The chain links TRBV9 to TRBJ2-2; 8 nucleotides align to TRBD2. The CDR3 runs 16 residues. Germline values: CDR1 SGDLS, CDR2 YYNGEE. The V segment lost 3 bases and the J segment 4 bases; nucleotides outside the gene matches: 8. CDR3 in amino acids: CASSDRGGGPTGELFF. CDR3 in DNA: TGTGCCAGCAGCGATCGGGGGGGCGGTCCCACCGGGGAGCTGTTTTTT.

This chain connects TRBV24-1 to TRBJ2-5, with D possibly TRBD1 on 7 matching bases. The CDR3 sequence is 17 residues long. V lost 3 bases, J lost 10 bases, and 26 bases lay in between. Germline CDR1 reads KGHDR; CDR2 reads SFDVKD. As DNA, the CDR3 is TGTGCCACCAGTGATACCACAGGGGCCGCCTTGACGGAGGGCCAGTACTTC. Translated, it gives CATSDTTGAALTEGQYF.

The V gene is TRBV19, the J gene TRBJ2-3; tentatively, D is TRBD2 (6 bases). V was cut by 5 bases and J by 1 base, with 13 bases left in between. The CDR3 has 15 amino acids. In germline, CDR1 is LNHDA, CDR2 SQIVND (reference sequence). In DNA form, the CDR3 reads TGTGCCAGTAGTTATACGGGACTTCGCACAGATACGCAGTATTTT. It specifies CASSYTGLRTDTQYF. The full variable domain, its missing parts supplied by reference TRBV19 and TRBJ2-3, is DGGITQSPKYLFRKEGQNVTLSCEQNLNHDAMYWYRQDPGQGLRLIYYSQIVNDFQKGDIAEGYSVSREKKESFPLTVTSAQKNPTAFYLCASSYTGLRTDTQYFGPGTRLTVL.

This chain links TRBV18 with TRBJ1-4; D is unclear. The V and J ends lost 3 bases and 7 bases respectively, with 12 bases between them. Germline V gene data show CDR1 as KGHSH and CDR2 as LQKENI. CDR3 length: 14 amino acids. CDR3 sequence: CASSPGVRIEKLFF. CDR3 coding DNA: TGTGCCAGCTCACCGGGAGTGCGGATTGAAAAACTGTTTTTT.

The J gene is TRBJ2-7, the V gene TRBV18, with D possibly TRBD1 on 6 matching bases. The germline V gene encodes CDR1 KGHSH and CDR2 LQKENI. V was shortened by 4 bases and J by 0 bases, with 13 bases between the two germline ends. The CDR3 contains 15 residues. In DNA form, the CDR3 reads TGTGCCAGCTCACTAAATCCGACAGGCTCCTACGAGCAGTACTTC. It codes for CASSLNPTGSYEQYF.

The chain carries TRBV29-1 and TRBJ1-2; 7 bases align to TRBD1. From germline, CDR1 is SQVTM and CDR2 ANQGSEA. The ends lost 5 bases at V and 4 bases at J; junction bases unmatched: 1. The length of the CDR3 is 11 residues. The CDR3 sequence: CSVWTGYGYTF. The CDR3 bases are TGCAGCGTTTGGACAGGCTATGGCTACACCTTC.

This clone was recorded only once. V and J are TRBV19 and TRBJ1-2, with 10 bases matching TRBD1. The CDR3 consists of 15 residues. Germline assignment: CDR1 LNHDA and CDR2 SQIVND (reference sequence). Trimming took 5 bases from V and 0 from J; bases not matched to a gene: 3. The CDR3 region has the DNA TGTGCCAGTAGTCACGGGACAGGGGCTAACTATGGCTACACCTTC. The encoded protein is CASSHGTGANYGYTF.

The V call is TRBV5-6, the J call TRBJ1-2; perhaps TRBD1 as D (6 bases). The CDR3 consists of 15 residues. CDR1 and CDR2 from the germline V gene are SGHDT and YYEEEE. Trimming pared 4 bases from V and 4 bases from J, leaving 17 bases between. In nucleotides, the CDR3 is TGTGCCAGCAGCAAACGACAGGAGAGGGGCTATGGCTACACCTTC. Its translation: CASSKRQERGYGYTF.

This sequence joins TRBV15 and TRBJ1-4; D is possibly TRBD1 (5 bases). In germline, CDR1 is LNHNV, CDR2 YYDKDF (reference sequence). The CDR3 contains 15 residues. Trimming pared 4 bases from V and 7 bases from J, leaving 16 bases between. The CDR3 DNA reads as TGTGCCACCAGCACCCCAGGGTGGCCCAGTGAAAAACTGTTTTTT. This gives the protein CATSTPGWPSEKLFF. The complete variable domain, with remaining parts taken from reference TRBV15 and TRBJ1-4, reads DAMVIQNPRYQVTQFGKPVTLSCSQTLNHNVMYWYQQKSSQAPKLLFHYYDKDFNNEADTPDNFQSRRPNTSFCFLDIRSPGLGDTAMYLCATSTPGWPSEKLFFGSGTQLSVL.

The chain employs TRBV7-8 and TRBJ2-2; D gene unclear. Trimming took 7 bases from V and 6 from J, leaving 6 bases between them. Germline values: CDR1 SGHVS, CDR2 FQNEAQ. The CDR3 totals 11 residues. CDR3 nucleotides: TGTGCCAGCACCCCGGCCGGGGAGCTGTTTTTT. Translated, it gives CASTPAGELFF.

The chain links TRBV19 to TRBJ2-2, with TRBD1 identical over 9 bases. From germline, CDR1 is LNHDA and CDR2 SQIVND (reference sequence). The CDR3 is 14 amino acids. The junction had 8 bases not matched to a gene; V was cut back by 8 bases and J by 7 bases. Here the CDR3 reads CASHDRGSIGELFF. The CDR3 DNA is TGTGCCAGTCACGACAGGGGGAGTATCGGGGAGCTGTTTTTT.

The V call is TRBV6-5, the J call TRBJ2-5; 9 bases align to TRBD2. Germline V gives CDR1 MNHEY, CDR2 SVGAGI. The CDR3 loop spans 15 amino acids. V was pared by 6 bases and J by 2 bases, with 7 bases of the junction left unmatched. CDR3 amino acids: CASSIGLATQETQYF. CDR3 bases: TGTGCCAGCAGCATCGGACTAGCGACGCAAGAGACCCAGTACTTC.

This clone was seen once. The chain combines TRBV29-1 with TRBJ1-1; 7 bases line up with TRBD1. This CDR3 region has 15 residues. The germline V gene encodes CDR1 SQVTM and CDR2 ANQGSEA. V was pared by 6 bases and J by 6 bases, with 16 bases of the junction left unmatched. The CDR3 nucleotides are TGCAGCGTCGCCCGTCTCGACAGGGATCGGGCTGAAGCTTTCTTT. Its protein product is CSVARLDRDRAEAFF.

V gene TRBV3-1 (or the pseudogene TRBV3-2) combines with J gene TRBJ2-4, with a weak D call TRBD2 (6 bases). Germline lookup yields CDR1 LGHDT and CDR2 YNNKEL (reference sequence). The CDR3 covers 20 residues. Trimming pared 0 bases from V and 1 base from J, leaving 22 bases between. CDR3 bases: TGTGCCAGCAGCCAAGAGACGGGGGTTGTCGAGGGGCAGGCCAAAAACATTCAGTACTTC. Protein: CASSQETGVVEGQAKNIQYF.

CDR3 nucleotides: TGCAGCGTTGCCCAGGCGCGAGAGGGATATGGCTACACCTTC. This sequence encodes CSVAQAREGYGYTF. The chain carries TRBV29-1 and TRBJ1-2; no reliable D call. V was pared by 4 bases and J by 5 bases, with 17 bases between. From germline, CDR1 is SQVTM and CDR2 ANQGSEA. The CDR3 runs to 14 residues. Full variable domain (remainder filled in from reference TRBV29-1 and TRBJ1-2): SAVISQKPSRDICQRGTSLTIQCQVDSQVTMMFWYRQQPGQSLTLIATANQGSEATYESGFVIDKFPISRPNLTFSTLTVSNMSPEDSSIYLCSVAQAREGYGYTFGSGTRLTVV.

The rearrangement joins TRBV7-2 to TRBJ1-5, with a tentative D call TRBD1 (6 bases). CDR1 is SGHTA and CDR2 is FQGNSA in the germline V gene. The CDR3 is 14 residues long. Trimming took 5 bases from V and 4 from J, leaving 12 bases between them. The CDR3 here is CASSADRMNQPQHF. Here the CDR3 DNA reads TGTGCCAGCAGCGCTGACAGGATGAATCAGCCCCAGCATTTT.

This rearrangement joins TRBV5-1 to TRBJ2-5; 7 bases agree with TRBD1. Unmatched junction bases numbered 15, after V lost 3 bases and J lost 4 bases. Germline CDR1 reads SGHRS; CDR2 reads YFSETQ. The CDR3 contains 17 residues. CDR3 sequence (DNA): TGCGCCAGCAGCTGGGGACGCAATACAGGGGTGGGAGAGACCCAGTACTTC. This codes for CASSWGRNTGVGETQYF.

V and J are TRBV4-1 and TRBJ1-4; TRBD1 matches 9 bases. CDR1 and CDR2 (germline): MGHRA, YSYEKL. The CDR3 contains 18 residues. J lost 0 bases, V lost 4 bases, and 9 bases had no gene match. The CDR3 DNA sequence: TGCGCCAGCAGCCCCGGGACAGGGTTTGGCACAACTAATGAAAAACTGTTTTTT. Residues: CASSPGTGFGTTNEKLFF.